What follows are 19 T cell receptor beta chains derived from one specimen sequenced in a study of CD8 T cells in ankylosing spondylitis. Study conclusions and caveats: Seven to nine highly homologous variants made up a TCR beta motif, and this motif appeared characteristic of ankylosing spondylitis blood.

MiXCR was run by TCRdb on the 5' RACE reads, yielding one entry per CDR3 protein. The sample consists of more than 500,000 distinct CDR3 sequences, under 5.5% of them appearing once. For these receptors, no antigen is known. The specimen sequenced was blood, either unsorted or a sorted T cell fraction (not recorded which). These receptors all stem from a male donor with ankylosing spondylitis.

This clonotype was seen many times. The chain employs TRBV5-1 and TRBJ1-1; D is possibly TRBD1 (5 bases). V was pared by 3 bases and J by 0 bases, with 9 bases between. The CDR3 extends over 14 amino acids. Germline V lookup: CDR1 SGHRS, CDR2 YFSETQ. The CDR3 nucleotides are TGCGCCAGCAGCTCGGGACGGTTGAACACTGAAGCTTTCTTT. This codes for CASSSGRLNTEAFF. The full variable domain, completed using reference TRBV5-1 and TRBJ1-1, is KAGVTQTPRYLIKTRGQQVTLSCSPISGHRSVSWYQQTPGQGLQFLFEYFSETQRNKGNFPGRFSGRQFSNSRSEMNVSTLELGDSALYLCASSSGRLNTEAFFGQGTRLTVV.

This clonotype showed up many times. The chain links TRBV4-3 to TRBJ2-1, with unresolved D. Germline V lookup: CDR1 LGHNA, CDR2 YSLEER. Trimming removed 0 bases at V and 4 bases at J, with 7 bases between. The CDR3 sequence is 14 residues long. The chain's CDR3 is CASSQEGVYNEQFF. The CDR3 region has the DNA TGCGCCAGCAGCCAAGAGGGTGTATACAATGAGCAGTTCTTC.

This clonotype was picked up many times. The chain has TRBV9 and TRBJ2-2, with a possible D match to TRBD1 (5 bases). V lost 0 bases and J lost 6, with 6 bases in between. There are 13 residues in the CDR3. From germline, CDR1 is SGDLS and CDR2 YYNGEE. The CDR3 bases are TGTGCCAGCAGCGTAGCAGGGTCCGGGGAGCTGTTTTTT. Translated, it gives CASSVAGSGELFF.

The chain links TRBV20-1 to TRBJ2-7; TRBD2 aligns across 14 bases. The CDR3 has 17 amino acids. V lost 2 bases, J lost 6 bases, and 12 bases stayed unmatched. The germline gives CDR1 DFQATT, CDR2 SNEGSKA (reference sequence). CDR3 loop: CSARPPLGLAGVTEQYF. In DNA, the CDR3 is TGCAGTGCTAGACCCCCGCTGGGACTAGCGGGAGTAACCGAGCAGTACTTC.

This clonotype was counted ten times or more. V gene TRBV29-1 combines with J gene TRBJ1-1; D ambiguous. CDR1 and CDR2 (germline): SQVTM, ANQGSEA. Trimming removed 4 bases from V and 2 bases from J, with 11 bases in between. The CDR3 runs to 13 residues. CDR3 DNA sequence: TGCAGCGTTGTTCGGCAGATTAACACTGAAGCTTTCTTT. It translates to CSVVRQINTEAFF.

This sequence joins TRBV6-2 or TRBV6-3 and TRBJ1-1, with 8 positions matching TRBD1. Germline V CDR1 and CDR2: MNHEY, SVGEGT. This CDR3 has 16 residues. J was trimmed by 5 bases and V by 6 bases; bases with no gene match: 14. Here the CDR3 DNA reads TGTGCCAGCAGCCATTGGACAGGGTATGGGGTTACTGAAGCTTTCTTT. Protein sequence: CASSHWTGYGVTEAFF.

This clonotype was seen ten or more times. The rearrangement links TRBV29-1 to TRBJ2-6; TRBD1 is a possible D gene (5 bases). The CDR3 runs 14 residues. The germline V and J ends were trimmed by 4 bases and 2 bases, with 9 bases remaining between them. In germline, CDR1 is SQVTM, CDR2 ANQGSEA. The CDR3 DNA follows: TGCAGCGTTGCTGCAGGGACTGGGGCCAACGTCCTGACTTTC. This encodes CSVAAGTGANVLTF.

On this clonotype: This may be a read error: a much more frequent sequence differs by one nucleotide. The chain is built from TRBV5-1 and TRBJ2-7; TRBD2 might be the D (6 bases). There are 14 residues in the CDR3. CDR1 is SGHRS, CDR2 YFSETQ, per germline. The CDR3 DNA reads as TGCGTCAGCAGCTTGGGGGACTTTTTCTACGAGCAGTACTTC. It translates to CVSSLGDFFYEQYF.

The chain uses TRBV14 and TRBJ2-3; TRBD2 matches 7 bases. The V gene's germline CDR1 is SGHDN and CDR2 FVKESK. The V segment lost 1 base and the J segment 3 bases; nucleotides outside the gene matches: 4. The CDR3 loop spans 15 amino acids. CDR3 region: CASSQVTSFTDTQYF. CDR3 in DNA: TGTGCCAGCAGCCAAGTGACTAGCTTTACAGATACGCAGTATTTT.

This clonotype was seen at least ten times. The V call is TRBV20-1, the J call TRBJ2-1; 7 bases are shared with TRBD2. Trimming removed 2 bases from V and 2 bases from J; junction bases left unmatched: 9. CDR3 size: 16 residues. Germline loops: CDR1 DFQATT, CDR2 SNEGSKA (reference sequence). In nucleotides, the CDR3 is TGCAGTGCTAGACCCCGTCGGGGGGACGCCTACAATGAGCAGTTCTTC. It encodes CSARPRRGDAYNEQFF.

This clonotype has ten or more counts. The J gene is TRBJ1-2, the V gene TRBV24-1; the D is unclear. Trimming removed 1 base at V and 6 bases at J, with 8 bases between. CDR1 is KGHDR and CDR2 is SFDVKD in the germline V gene. The CDR3 runs to 13 residues. The CDR3: CATSDFREDGYTF. The DNA of the CDR3 is TGTGCCACCAGTGATTTTCGAGAAGATGGCTACACCTTC.

This clonotype was observed many times. CDR3 region: CASSLQQGAGEQFF. CDR3 sequence (DNA): TGTGCCAGCAGTTTACAACAGGGGGCGGGTGAGCAGTTCTTC. The V gene is TRBV12-3 or TRBV12-4, the J gene TRBJ2-1; TRBD1 agrees at 9 bases. The V and J ends lost 2 bases and 9 bases, in that order; junction bases with no gene match: 5. There are 14 residues in the CDR3.

The chain carries TRBV27 and TRBJ2-7; 9 bases line up with TRBD1. Per the germline V gene, CDR1 is MNHEY and CDR2 is SMNVEV (reference sequence). The CDR3 is made up of 14 amino acids. V shed 6 bases, J shed 6 bases, and the junction held 9 bases outside the gene matches. The CDR3 bases are TGTGCCAGCAGGACCAGGACAGGGGTCGGCGAGCAGTACTTC. Residues: CASRTRTGVGEQYF.

The rearrangement uses TRBV18 and TRBJ2-7; TRBD2 matches at 8 bases. Germline V gives CDR1 KGHSH, CDR2 LQKENI. Trimming at V came to 8 bases and at J to 2 bases, leaving 5 bases not matched to a gene. The CDR3 spans 13 residues. The CDR3 is CASRGGQAYEQYF. DNA for the CDR3: TGTGCCAGCCGGGGGGGACAAGCCTACGAGCAGTACTTC.

This clonotype was counted at least ten times. This chain joins TRBV28 and TRBJ2-5, with 7 bases aligning to TRBD1. Germline values: CDR1 MDHEN, CDR2 SYDVKM. The CDR3 runs to 17 residues. V lost 5 bases and J lost 5; bases outside the gene matches: 17. CDR3 region: CASSPFVGQGEVETQYF. The DNA of the CDR3 is TGTGCCAGCAGTCCTTTTGTCGGCCAGGGGGAAGTGGAGACCCAGTACTTC. The variable domain in full, completed from reference TRBV28 and TRBJ2-5, reads DVKVTQSSRYLVKRTGEKVFLECVQDMDHENMFWYRQDPGLGLRLIYFSYDVKMKEKGDIPEGYSVSREKKERFSLILESASTNQTSMYLCASSPFVGQGEVETQYFGPGTRLLVL.

This clonotype occurred a few times. The chain is built from TRBV5-1 and TRBJ2-7; 9 positions match TRBD1. The CDR3 runs 14 residues. Germline CDR1 is SGHRS and CDR2 is YFSETQ. V was pared by 4 bases and J by 5 bases, with 7 bases of the junction left unmatched. The CDR3 DNA follows: TGCGCCAGCAGCCCAAGAGGGACAGGGCACGAGCAGTACTTC. This translates into CASSPRGTGHEQYF.

This clonotype was counted between two and nine times. The CDR3 protein is CASSLWGGDYVTYEQYF. CDR3 in DNA: TGTGCCAGCAGCTTGTGGGGGGGGGACTACGTCACCTACGAGCAGTACTTC. The chain links TRBV7-9 to TRBJ2-7, with 7 positions matching TRBD2. The V segment lost 3 bases and the J segment 2 bases; nucleotides outside the gene matches: 13. This CDR3 is 17 amino acids long. Germline V gives CDR1 SEHNR, CDR2 FQNEAQ (reference sequence).

This clonotype turned up a few times. The chain joins TRBV6-1 to TRBJ2-3; 7 bases line up with TRBD2. Germline CDR1 and CDR2: MNHNS and SASEGT. The CDR3 spans 15 residues. V shed 7 bases, J shed 5 bases, and the junction held 12 bases outside the gene matches. CDR3 sequence reads: CASTLTAGSGDTQYF. DNA for the CDR3: TGTGCCAGCACCCTTACAGCGGGATCGGGAGATACGCAGTATTTT.

In this sample, this clonotype turned up a few times. This chain links TRBV7-6 with TRBJ2-3; either TRBD1 or TRBD2 may fit D (6 bases each). Per germline, CDR1 SGHVS and CDR2 FNYEAQ. This CDR3 spans 17 amino acids. The germline V and J ends were trimmed by 5 bases and 5 bases, with 23 bases remaining between them. The CDR3 nucleotides read TGTGCCAGCAGCCTAACTGGTTTCGGGGGCGGGGTAGATACGCAGTATTTT. This encodes CASSLTGFGGGVDTQYF.